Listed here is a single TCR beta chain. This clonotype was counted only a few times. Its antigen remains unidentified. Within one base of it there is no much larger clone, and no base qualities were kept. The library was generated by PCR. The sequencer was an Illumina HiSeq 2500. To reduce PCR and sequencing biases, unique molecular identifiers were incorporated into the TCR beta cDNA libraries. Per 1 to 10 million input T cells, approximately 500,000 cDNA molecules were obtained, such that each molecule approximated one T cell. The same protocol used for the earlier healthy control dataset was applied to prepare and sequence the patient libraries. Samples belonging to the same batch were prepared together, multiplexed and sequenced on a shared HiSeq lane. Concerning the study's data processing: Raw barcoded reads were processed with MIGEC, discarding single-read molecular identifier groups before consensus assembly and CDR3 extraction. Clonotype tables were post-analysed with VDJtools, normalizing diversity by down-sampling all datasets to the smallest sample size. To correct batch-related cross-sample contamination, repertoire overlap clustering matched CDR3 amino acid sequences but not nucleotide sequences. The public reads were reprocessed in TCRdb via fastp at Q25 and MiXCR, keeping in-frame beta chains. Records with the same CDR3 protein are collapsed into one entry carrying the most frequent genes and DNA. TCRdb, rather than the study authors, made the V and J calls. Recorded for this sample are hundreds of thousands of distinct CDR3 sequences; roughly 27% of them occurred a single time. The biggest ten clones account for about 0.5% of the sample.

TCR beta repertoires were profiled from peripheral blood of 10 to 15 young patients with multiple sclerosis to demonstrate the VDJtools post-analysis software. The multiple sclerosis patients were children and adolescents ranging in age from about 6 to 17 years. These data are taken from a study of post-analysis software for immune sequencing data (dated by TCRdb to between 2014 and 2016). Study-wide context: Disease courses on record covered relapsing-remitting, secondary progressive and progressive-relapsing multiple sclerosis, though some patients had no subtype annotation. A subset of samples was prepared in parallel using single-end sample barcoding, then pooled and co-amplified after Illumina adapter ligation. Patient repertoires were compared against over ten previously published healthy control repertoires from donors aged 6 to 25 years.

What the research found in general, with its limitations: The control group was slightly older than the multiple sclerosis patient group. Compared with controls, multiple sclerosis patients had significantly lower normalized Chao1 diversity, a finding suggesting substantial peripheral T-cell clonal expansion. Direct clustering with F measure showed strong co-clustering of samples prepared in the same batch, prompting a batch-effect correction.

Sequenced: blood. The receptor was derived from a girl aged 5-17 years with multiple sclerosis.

DNA sequence: TGCAGTGCTACTAAGGGACCGCCAACCTACGAGCAGTACTTC. This sequence encodes CSATKGPPTYEQYF. This sequence uses TRBV20-1 and TRBJ2-7; the D gene is perhaps TRBD1 or TRBD2, each of them matching over 5 bases. The V and J ends are trimmed by 4 bases and 2 bases, leaving 15 bases between them. Its CDR3 holds 14 amino acids, cysteine through phenylalanine. Here the CDR3 DNA is all that survives: 42 bases in frame from base 1. CDR1 DFQATT and CDR2 SNEGSKA are derived from the germline V gene (reference sequence).